Each of the 31 T cell receptor beta chains below was sequenced from the same sample in a study of T-cell memory formation after mild COVID-19. TCRdb re-called the 5' RACE reads with MiXCR, one entry per CDR3 protein. This sample has a few hundred thousand distinct CDR3 sequences, with over 20% found just once. The sequenced sample was PBMCs or a T cell subset sorted from them (not recorded which). These receptors all come from an adult woman who had mild COVID-19 (a few samples of this study predate the infection). Cell type and time point are not known.

This clonotype was seen a few times. V and J are TRBV7-3 and TRBJ2-5; the D gene is possibly TRBD2 (5 bases). The CDR3 extends over 13 amino acids. The V and J ends lost 5 bases and 5 bases respectively, with 12 bases between them. From germline, CDR1 is SGHTA and CDR2 FQGTGA. The CDR3 loop is CASSTGRGETQYF. The CDR3 DNA reads as TGTGCCAGCAGCACTGGCCGGGGTGAGACCCAGTACTTC.

The gene calls are TRBV7-6 and TRBJ1-3; no clear D. The germline V gene encodes CDR1 SGHVS and CDR2 FNYEAQ. V was cut by 2 bases and J by 3 bases, with 2 bases left in between. This CDR3 has 12 residues. The CDR3 is CASSLNGNTIYF. In nucleotides, the CDR3 is TGTGCCAGCAGCTTAAATGGAAACACCATATATTTT.

This clonotype was detected a few times. The chain employs TRBV5-1 and TRBJ2-3; TRBD1 is a possible D gene (6 bases). The CDR3 spans 15 residues. V was shortened by 2 bases and J by 3 bases, with 13 bases between the two germline ends. CDR1 SGHRS and CDR2 YFSETQ come from the germline V gene. CDR3 sequence reads: CASSLGTLLTDTQYF. The DNA for the CDR3 is TGCGCCAGCAGCTTAGGGACACTACTAACAGATACGCAGTATTTT.

This clonotype was observed a single time. The chain is built from TRBV9 and TRBJ2-3; TRBD1 might be the D (6 bases). Trimming took off 0 bases at V and 0 bases at J, with 17 bases between the two ends. CDR1 and CDR2 from the germline V gene are SGDLS and YYNGEE. CDR3 length equals 18 residues. DNA of the CDR3: TGTGCCAGCAGCGTAGGAACGCGACAGGCAACTAGCACAGATACGCAGTATTTT. It yields the protein CASSVGTRQATSTDTQYF.

The V and J genes are TRBV11-2 and TRBJ1-4, with D tentatively TRBD1 (6 bases). CDR1 and CDR2 (germline): SGHAT, FQNNGV. This CDR3 contains 14 residues. V gave up 5 bases and J gave up 6 bases, with 13 bases separating them. DNA of the CDR3: TGTGCCAGCAGCCGGAGGGGGGGTGATGAAAAACTGTTTTTT. Amino acid sequence: CASSRRGGDEKLFF.

The chain has TRBV4-1 and TRBJ1-2; D remains ambiguous. Deletions cut 1 base from V and 3 bases from J, with 12 bases between. CDR1 MGHRA and CDR2 YSYEKL come from the germline V gene. The CDR3 consists of 15 residues. The CDR3 region is CASSQVDSNYYGYTF. The DNA for the CDR3 is TGCGCCAGCAGCCAAGTGGACTCGAACTACTATGGCTACACCTTC.

This clonotype was seen a handful of times. The gene calls are TRBV30 and TRBJ2-1, with D possibly called TRBD1 or TRBD2 (5 bases each). The V gene's germline CDR1 is GTSNPN and CDR2 SVGIG (reference sequence). The germline V and J ends were trimmed by 4 bases and 6 bases, with 16 bases remaining between them. The CDR3 contains 14 residues. CDR3 in amino acids: CAWTRGAGRNEQFF. The CDR3 DNA follows: TGTGCCTGGACCCGAGGGGCTGGACGCAATGAGCAGTTCTTC.

Many counts were recorded for this clonotype. The V call is TRBV10-3, the J call TRBJ2-3; 9 bases line up with TRBD2. Unmatched junction bases numbered 9, after V lost 6 bases and J lost 2 bases. Germline V gives CDR1 ENHRY, CDR2 SYGVKD. The CDR3 covers 16 residues. DNA of the CDR3: TGTGCCATCAGCCTCACCCTAGCGGGGCCCACAGATACGCAGTATTTT. The encoded protein is CAISLTLAGPTDTQYF.

This clonotype was counted only a few times. The J gene is TRBJ2-2, the V gene TRBV4-1; maybe TRBD1 (5 bases). Germline CDR1 reads MGHRA; CDR2 reads YSYEKL. V was trimmed by 1 base and J by 2 bases, leaving 17 bases between them. The CDR3 has 18 residues. The CDR3 here is CASSQASRRQPNTGELFF. DNA for the CDR3: TGCGCCAGCAGCCAAGCTTCGAGAAGACAGCCTAACACCGGGGAGCTGTTTTTT.

V usage is TRBV5-1 and J usage is TRBJ1-2, with unresolved D. Germline V lookup: CDR1 SGHRS, CDR2 YFSETQ. Trimming removed 3 bases at V and 2 bases at J, with 11 bases between. CDR3 size: 14 residues. In DNA, the CDR3 is TGCGCCAGCAGCTCTTCCGGAGGGAACTATGGCTACACCTTC. This gives the protein CASSSSGGNYGYTF.

This clonotype has more than one count but fewer than ten. The CDR3 bases are TGCAGTGCTATGACCCCCGGCTTAGCGGGGGCCCAAGAGACCCAGTACTTC. As protein: CSAMTPGLAGAQETQYF. This chain joins TRBV20-1 and TRBJ2-5; the match to TRBD2 covers 9 bases. The CDR3 sequence is 17 residues long. The V and J ends lost 4 bases and 1 base, in that order; junction bases with no gene match: 13. Germline V gives CDR1 DFQATT, CDR2 SNEGSKA (reference sequence).

The chain uses TRBV5-1 and TRBJ2-3; possible D gene TRBD1, 7 bases. The CDR3 length is 16 residues. CDR1 and CDR2 from the germline V gene are SGHRS and YFSETQ. V lost 4 bases, J lost 2 bases, and 17 bases lay in between. CDR3 nucleotide sequence: TGCGCCAGCAGCCTGCGACAGGGAGGAGACACAGATACGCAGTATTTT. It specifies CASSLRQGGDTDTQYF.

This clonotype came up once. V gene TRBV6-5 combines with J gene TRBJ1-2; D not certain. CDR1 is MNHEY and CDR2 is SVGAGI in the germline V gene. V dropped 0 bases and J dropped 5 bases, with 10 bases sitting between them. CDR3 length: 14 residues. Written as DNA, the CDR3 is TGTGCCAGCAGTTACTCGCCAGGCCAGTATGGCTACACCTTC. Translating it yields CASSYSPGQYGYTF.

The chain has TRBV7-8 and TRBJ1-2; D unclear. With 5 bases removed from V and 4 bases from J, the gap between germline ends came to 20 bases. The CDR3 runs to 16 residues. Germline V CDR1 and CDR2: SGHVS, FQNEAQ. CDR3 DNA: TGTGCCAGCAGCCCCACCGGAGCAACGGGAAGCTATGGCTACACCTTC. Translation gives CASSPTGATGSYGYTF.

The chain employs TRBV7-9 and TRBJ1-5; D remains unclear. The germline V gene encodes CDR1 SEHNR and CDR2 FQNEAQ (reference sequence). V dropped 4 bases and J dropped 4 bases, with 11 bases sitting between them. The CDR3 length is 14 residues. As DNA, the CDR3 is TGTGCCAGCAGCTGGACTGGGGAGAATCAGCCCCAGCATTTT. Its protein product is CASSWTGENQPQHF.

This clonotype was counted a few times. The rearrangement uses TRBV9 and TRBJ1-1, with 7 bases lining up with TRBD1. The germline V gene encodes CDR1 SGDLS and CDR2 YYNGEE. This CDR3 contains 17 residues. V shed 4 bases, J shed 3 bases, and the junction held 15 bases outside the gene matches. CDR3 sequence reads: CASSPRGSDRAHTEAFF. CDR3 in DNA: TGTGCCAGCAGCCCCAGGGGGTCGGACCGGGCCCACACTGAAGCTTTCTTT.

This chain links TRBV20-1 with TRBJ2-6; 8 nucleotides line up with TRBD1. This CDR3 has 16 residues. Losses at the gene ends were 5 bases for V and 4 bases for J; bases not matched to a gene: 10. CDR1 is DFQATT, CDR2 SNEGSKA, per germline (reference sequence). CDR3 region: CSAWDRISLGANVLTF. The DNA of the CDR3 is TGCAGTGCTTGGGACAGGATTTCTCTGGGGGCCAACGTCCTGACTTTC.

The chain has TRBV3-1 and TRBJ1-1; perhaps TRBD1 as D (5 bases). CDR3 length: 14 amino acids. V lost 1 base and J 11 bases, leaving 17 bases between the germline ends. Germline V gene lookup returns CDR1 LGHDT and CDR2 YNNKEL (reference sequence). The CDR3, as DNA: TGTGCCAGCAGCCAAGTTTCAGGGCAGCCGAGGGCTTTCTTT. Protein product: CASSQVSGQPRAFF.

This clonotype showed up just a few times. V usage is TRBV30 and J usage is TRBJ1-5; no definite D call. Trimming removed 1 base at V and 4 bases at J, with 8 bases between. The length of the CDR3 is 13 residues. In germline, CDR1 is GTSNPN, CDR2 SVGIG (reference sequence). CDR3: CAWSARANQPQHF. As DNA, the CDR3 is TGTGCCTGGAGTGCCCGCGCTAATCAGCCCCAGCATTTT.

The chain joins TRBV5-1 to TRBJ2-7; D perhaps matches TRBD1 (6 bases). Between the trimmed V and J ends, which lost 0 bases and 4 bases, there was a span of 8 bases. This CDR3 has 13 residues. The germline V gene encodes CDR1 SGHRS and CDR2 YFSETQ. This CDR3 reads CASSLARGYEQYF. The CDR3 DNA is TGCGCCAGCAGCTTGGCCAGGGGATACGAGCAGTACTTC. The variable domain in full, completed from reference TRBV5-1 and TRBJ2-7, reads KAGVTQTPRYLIKTRGQQVTLSCSPISGHRSVSWYQQTPGQGLQFLFEYFSETQRNKGNFPGRFSGRQFSNSRSEMNVSTLELGDSALYLCASSLARGYEQYFGPGTRLTVT.

This clonotype has a count of ten or more. The chain uses TRBV3-1 and TRBJ2-1, with D unresolved. The CDR3 is 12 amino acids. Germline V CDR1 and CDR2: LGHDT, YNNKEL (reference sequence). V gave up 4 bases and J gave up 6 bases, with 7 bases separating them. The CDR3 region has the DNA TGTGCCAGCAGCCCCTTGGGCAATGAGCAGTTCTTC. Translation: CASSPLGNEQFF.

The chain joins TRBV15 to TRBJ2-7; a weak D match, TRBD2 (6 bases). Germline assignment: CDR1 LNHNV and CDR2 YYDKDF (reference sequence). Trimming removed 3 bases from V and 2 bases from J, with 17 bases in between. The CDR3 loop spans 16 amino acids. This CDR3 is CATSSPGTLPTYEQYF. The DNA of the CDR3 is TGTGCCACCAGCAGTCCCGGGACTTTGCCTACCTACGAGCAGTACTTC.

This clonotype was observed a few times. This CDR3 is CASSGTSAAREQFF. CDR3 nucleotide sequence: TGTGCCAGCAGTGGGACTAGCGCTGCACGTGAGCAGTTCTTC. The chain recombines TRBV2 with TRBJ2-1; 9 nucleotides line up with TRBD2. The junction had 7 bases not matched to a gene; V was cut back by 4 bases and J by 9 bases. This CDR3 spans 14 amino acids. Germline CDR1 SNHLY, CDR2 FYNNEI.

The chain recombines TRBV7-4 with TRBJ2-3; D may be TRBD1 (6 bases). CDR3 size: 15 residues. Germline V CDR1 and CDR2: SGHVT, SQSDAQ. Trimming removed 5 bases at V and 1 base at J, with 13 bases between. CDR3 sequence: CASSSHRACTDTQYF. The CDR3 nucleotides are TGTGCCAGCAGCAGTCACAGGGCCTGCACAGATACGCAGTATTTT.

This clonotype has more than one count but fewer than ten. This chain connects TRBV7-2 to TRBJ1-5; 8 bases match TRBD1. After removal of 5 bases from V and 7 bases from J, the junction contained 16 bases not matched to a gene. This CDR3 spans 17 amino acids. Germline CDR1 SGHTA, CDR2 FQGNSA. CDR3 nucleotide sequence: TGTGCCAGCAGCACCCGAACATCCGGACAGGGTGGGCAGCCCCAGCATTTT. Translating it yields CASSTRTSGQGGQPQHF. The whole variable domain, remainder taken from reference TRBV7-2 and TRBJ1-5, is GAGVSQSPSNKVTEKGKDVELRCDPISGHTALYWYRQSLGQGLEFLIYFQGNSAPDKSGLPSDRFSAERTGGSVSTLTIQRTQQEDSAVYLCASSTRTSGQGGQPQHFGDGTRLSIL.

In this sample, this clonotype turned up a few times. For the CDR3, the DNA is TGTGCCAGTAGTCAACAACCTACAGGGAGTTATCAGCCCCAGCATTTT. It specifies CASSQQPTGSYQPQHF. J is TRBJ1-5 and V is TRBV19, with D maybe TRBD1 (6 bases). This CDR3 contains 16 residues. Germline V gives CDR1 LNHDA, CDR2 SQIVND (reference sequence). V was trimmed by 5 bases and J by 5 bases, leaving 19 bases between them.

The chain couples TRBV30 to TRBJ1-2, with 8 bases lining up with TRBD1. The CDR3 spans 15 residues. Germline trimming cut 5 bases from V and 7 bases from J; bases unmatched to any gene: 15. Germline CDR1 reads GTSNPN; CDR2 reads SVGIG (reference sequence). In DNA form, the CDR3 reads TGTGCCTGGTCGGTAGCGGGACAGGTTTTTGGTGGCTACACCTTC. It translates to CAWSVAGQVFGGYTF.

This chain joins TRBV20-1 and TRBJ2-3; TRBD2 aligns across 10 bases. This CDR3 is built from 15 residues. Germline values: CDR1 DFQATT, CDR2 SNEGSKA (reference sequence). Losses at the gene ends were 4 bases for V and 1 base for J; bases not matched to a gene: 5. As DNA, the CDR3 is TGCAGTGCTATACTAGCGGGGAAGGGCACAGATACGCAGTATTTT. Its protein is CSAILAGKGTDTQYF.

This clonotype was counted only a few times. The chain couples TRBV12-3 or TRBV12-4 to TRBJ2-7, with TRBD1 matching over 11 bases. The CDR3 is 15 amino acids. Germline trimming cut 7 bases from V and 2 bases from J; bases unmatched to any gene: 7. The CDR3 spells CASTERTGGTYEQYF. In nucleotides, the CDR3 is TGTGCCAGCACCGAAAGGACAGGGGGCACCTACGAGCAGTACTTC.

This clonotype has more than one count but fewer than ten. This chain links TRBV6-6 with TRBJ1-5; D remains ambiguous. Trimming shortened V by 6 bases and J by 9 bases, and 6 bases separated the two germline ends. CDR1 and CDR2 from the germline V gene are MNHNY and SVGAGI (reference sequence). The CDR3 contains 10 residues. The CDR3 DNA reads TGTGCCAGCAGCGAAGGGCCCCAGCATTTT. Amino acid sequence: CASSEGPQHF.

The chain couples TRBV15 to TRBJ2-2; D unresolved. Trimming removed 0 bases at V and 0 bases at J, with 11 bases between. Per the germline V gene, CDR1 is LNHNV and CDR2 is YYDKDF (reference sequence). This CDR3 has 17 amino acids. Here the CDR3 reads CATSREARQTNTGELFF. The CDR3 nucleotides are TGTGCCACCAGCAGAGAGGCGAGGCAAACGAACACCGGGGAGCTGTTTTTT.